The 18 T cell receptor beta chains reported below all come from one sample, sequenced in a study of STAT5B mutations in CD4+ large granular lymphocyte leukemia. Measured with immunoSEQ multiplex PCR; TCRdb has only the in-frame clones, and not every one. The profile shows fewer than 45,000 clones, more than 80% of them singletons. Sequenced sample: CD4+ T cells from blood buffy coats. The receptors were sampled from a human donor in good health.

Turning to this clone: The same CDR3 can be traced to other DNA sequences in this sample. The chain links TRBV9 to TRBJ1-3; no firm D call. Trimming removed 0 bases at V and 0 bases at J, with 4 bases between. The germline V gene has CDR1 SGDLS and CDR2 YYNGEE. The CDR3 consists of 14 residues. The CDR3 loop is CASSVGSSGNTIYF. For the CDR3, the DNA is TGTGCCAGCAGCGTAGGGAGCTCTGGAAACACCATATATTTT.

V and J are TRBV30 and TRBJ1-2, with D tentatively TRBD1 (5 bases). V lost 3 bases and J 5 bases, leaving 7 bases between the germline ends. This CDR3 has 11 residues. Germline V gene sequence: CDR1 GTSNPN, CDR2 SVGIG (reference sequence). CDR3 protein: CAWRGLYGYTF. CDR3 in DNA: TGTGCCTGGAGGGGACTGTATGGCTACACCTTC.

This sequence joins TRBV7-6 and TRBJ2-6; D not certain. Trimming took off 0 bases at V and 0 bases at J, with 6 bases between the two ends. The CDR3 extends over 16 amino acids. CDR1 and CDR2 (germline): SGHVS, FNYEAQ. The CDR3 DNA follows: TGTGCCAGCAGCTTAGCGGGCGCCTCTGGGGCCAACGTCCTGACTTTC. This gives the protein CASSLAGASGANVLTF.

The chain has TRBV11-3 and TRBJ2-2; D not certain. Germline V lookup: CDR1 SGHNT, CDR2 YENEEA. This CDR3 is built from 14 residues. Trimming took 4 bases from V and 6 from J, leaving 12 bases between them. The CDR3 protein is CASSSSPAAGELFF. The CDR3 region has the DNA TGTGCCAGCAGCTCCAGCCCAGCCGCCGGGGAGCTGTTTTTT.

The chain is built from TRBV7-3 and TRBJ2-5; 8 positions agree with TRBD1. The CDR3 is 13 amino acids. V lost 6 bases and J lost 5; bases outside the gene matches: 5. CDR1 SGHTA and CDR2 FQGTGA come from the germline V gene. The CDR3 loop is CASSRGQGETQYF. As DNA, the CDR3 is TGTGCCAGCAGTAGAGGACAGGGCGAGACCCAGTACTTC.

This clone was recorded a few times. The chain uses TRBV25-1 and TRBJ2-1; D gene unclear. The CDR3 runs 15 residues. Germline CDR1 and CDR2: MGHDK and SYGVNS. Deletions cut 2 bases from V and 4 bases from J, with 12 bases between. CDR3 sequence reads: CASSEDNMKYNEQFF. CDR3 DNA sequence: TGTGCCAGCAGTGAAGACAATATGAAATACAATGAGCAGTTCTTC.

The chain links TRBV6-5 to TRBJ2-2, with 10 bases matching TRBD2. CDR1 MNHEY and CDR2 SVGAGI come from the germline V gene. The CDR3 is made up of 15 amino acids. Trimming cost V 0 bases and J 8 bases; bases outside gene matches: 3. The CDR3 protein is CASSYSTSGRGELFF. The DNA of the CDR3 is TGTGCCAGCAGTTACTCGACTAGCGGGCGGGGGGAGCTGTTTTTT.

This rearrangement joins TRBV2 to TRBJ1-1; no firm D call. Germline V gives CDR1 SNHLY, CDR2 FYNNEI. The V and J ends lost 1 base and 11 bases respectively, with 14 bases between them. CDR3 length equals 13 residues. In DNA form, the CDR3 reads TGTGCCAGCAGTGAAGAAGGTATTCTGGGGGCTTTCTTT. Encoded protein: CASSEEGILGAFF.

The V call is TRBV6-6, the J call TRBJ2-3; D may be TRBD2 (5 bases). V dropped 4 bases and J dropped 2 bases, with 13 bases sitting between them. The CDR3 has 15 amino acids. Germline CDR1 reads MNHNY; CDR2 reads SVGAGI (reference sequence). The CDR3 DNA reads TGTGCCAGCAGTTCCACGGGAAGGGTCACAGATACGCAGTATTTT. Translated: CASSSTGRVTDTQYF.

This clone was seen only a few times. This chain connects TRBV5-4 to TRBJ2-7; D is ambiguous. The CDR3 is 12 residues long. Per germline, CDR1 SGHNT and CDR2 YYREEE (reference sequence). V was pared by 2 bases and J by 7 bases, with 10 bases between. CDR3 sequence reads: CASSFNMGEQYF. In DNA form, the CDR3 reads TGTGCCAGCAGCTTTAATATGGGGGAGCAGTACTTC.

The CDR3: CASSASGGAGYTF. DNA for the CDR3: TGTGCCAGCAGTGCCTCAGGAGGAGCTGGCTACACCTTC. The gene calls are TRBV6-1 and TRBJ1-2; D is uncertain. This CDR3 has 13 amino acids. Germline lookup yields CDR1 MNHNS and CDR2 SASEGT. V shed 4 bases and J shed 7 bases, with 13 bases lying between them.

The chain uses TRBV4-3 and TRBJ2-5; D gene uncertain. The germline V gene has CDR1 LGHNA and CDR2 YSLEER. Trimming removed 0 bases at V and 6 bases at J, with 8 bases between. The CDR3 extends over 13 amino acids. The DNA of the CDR3 is TGCGCCAGCAGCCAAGAGGTCGAGAAGACCCAGTACTTC. This translates into CASSQEVEKTQYF.

V usage is TRBV19 and J usage is TRBJ1-1; D gene unclear. The germline V gene encodes CDR1 LNHDA and CDR2 SQIVND (reference sequence). Trimming stripped 7 bases from V and 3 bases from J, with 6 bases between. This CDR3 spans 11 amino acids. CDR3 in amino acids: CASTAYTEAFF. The CDR3 DNA sequence: TGTGCCAGTACAGCTTACACTGAAGCTTTCTTT.

The chain uses TRBV9 and TRBJ1-3; D not certain. Germline CDR1 and CDR2: SGDLS and YYNGEE. V was pared by 4 bases and J by 0 bases, with 26 bases between. CDR3 size: 20 residues. Here the CDR3 DNA reads TGTGCCAGCAGCCCGAGGTTTGGCGCGTCATCCCTAGACTCTGGAAACACCATATATTTT. It specifies CASSPRFGASSLDSGNTIYF.

This chain links TRBV19 with TRBJ2-5; 11 nucleotides match TRBD2. The germline V gene encodes CDR1 LNHDA and CDR2 SQIVND (reference sequence). The trim removed 4 bases at V and 5 bases at J, leaving 3 bases unmatched. This CDR3 comprises 14 residues. The CDR3 is CASSRGLAVETQYF. The CDR3 region has the DNA TGTGCCAGTAGTAGGGGACTAGCGGTCGAGACCCAGTACTTC.

The chain has TRBV19 and TRBJ1-2, with D uncertain. Deletions cut 6 bases from V and 5 bases from J, with 10 bases between. The germline V gene encodes CDR1 LNHDA and CDR2 SQIVND (reference sequence). The CDR3 runs to 12 residues. CDR3 loop: CASRTDFYGYTF. In DNA, the CDR3 is TGTGCCAGTAGAACGGACTTTTATGGCTACACCTTC.

The chain has TRBV25-1 and TRBJ1-2, with D possibly matching TRBD1 (5 bases). V was shortened by 1 base and J by 7 bases, with 16 bases between the two germline ends. The CDR3 totals 15 residues. Germline CDR1 reads MGHDK; CDR2 reads SYGVNS. This chain's CDR3 is CASSEWTQGVGGYTF. DNA for the CDR3: TGTGCCAGCAGTGAATGGACTCAAGGGGTTGGTGGCTACACCTTC.

This clone showed up just a few times. This sequence joins TRBV7-2 and TRBJ2-3, with unresolved D. The V gene's germline CDR1 is SGHTA and CDR2 FQGNSA. V shed 6 bases and J shed 2 bases, with 6 bases lying between them. The CDR3 covers 12 residues. Here the CDR3 DNA reads TGTGCCAGCAGTTCGAACACAGATACGCAGTATTTT. Protein sequence: CASSSNTDTQYF. The complete variable domain, with remaining parts taken from reference TRBV7-2 and TRBJ2-3, reads GAGVSQSPSNKVTEKGKDVELRCDPISGHTALYWYRQSLGQGLEFLIYFQGNSAPDKSGLPSDRFSAERTGGSVSTLTIQRTQQEDSAVYLCASSSNTDTQYFGPGTRLTVL.